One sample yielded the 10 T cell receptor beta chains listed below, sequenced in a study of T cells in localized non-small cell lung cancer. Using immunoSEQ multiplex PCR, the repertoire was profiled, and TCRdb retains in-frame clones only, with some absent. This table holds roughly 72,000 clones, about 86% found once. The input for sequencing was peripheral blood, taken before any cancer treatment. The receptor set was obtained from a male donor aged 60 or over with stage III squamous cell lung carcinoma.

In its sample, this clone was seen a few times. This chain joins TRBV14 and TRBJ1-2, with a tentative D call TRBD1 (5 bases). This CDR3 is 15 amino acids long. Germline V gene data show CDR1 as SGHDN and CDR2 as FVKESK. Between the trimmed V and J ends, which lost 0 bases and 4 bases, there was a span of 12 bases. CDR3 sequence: CASSQEQWGIYGYTF. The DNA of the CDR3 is TGTGCCAGCAGCCAAGAGCAATGGGGGATCTATGGCTACACCTTC.

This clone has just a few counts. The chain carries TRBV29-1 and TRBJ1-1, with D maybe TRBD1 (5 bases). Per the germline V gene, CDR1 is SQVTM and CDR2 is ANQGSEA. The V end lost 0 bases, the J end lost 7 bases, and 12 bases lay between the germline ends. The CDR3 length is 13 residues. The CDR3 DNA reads TGCAGCGTTGAAGAGGGGACGGTCAATGAAGCTTTCTTT. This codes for CSVEEGTVNEAFF.

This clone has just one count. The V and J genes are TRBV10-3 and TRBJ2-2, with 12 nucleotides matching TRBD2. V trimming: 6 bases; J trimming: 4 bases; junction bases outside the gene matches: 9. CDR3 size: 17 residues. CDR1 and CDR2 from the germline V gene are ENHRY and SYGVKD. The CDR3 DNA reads TGTGCCATCAGACCCCTACTAGCGGGGGGCCCCACCGGGGAGCTGTTTTTT. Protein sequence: CAIRPLLAGGPTGELFF.

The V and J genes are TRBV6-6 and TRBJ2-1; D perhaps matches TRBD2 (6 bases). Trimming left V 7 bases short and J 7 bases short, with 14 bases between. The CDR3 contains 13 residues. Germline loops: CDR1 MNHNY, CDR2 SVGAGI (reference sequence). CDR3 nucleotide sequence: TGTGCCAGCACGGCGGGGAGAAGGAATGAGCAGTTCTTC. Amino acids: CASTAGRRNEQFF.

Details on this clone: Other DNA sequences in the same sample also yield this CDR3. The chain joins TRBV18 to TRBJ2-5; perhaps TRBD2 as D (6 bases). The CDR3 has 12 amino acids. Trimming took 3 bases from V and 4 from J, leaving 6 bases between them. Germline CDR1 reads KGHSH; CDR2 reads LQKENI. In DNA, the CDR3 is TGTGCCAGCTCACCGGGGGGAGAGACCCAGTACTTC. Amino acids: CASSPGGETQYF.

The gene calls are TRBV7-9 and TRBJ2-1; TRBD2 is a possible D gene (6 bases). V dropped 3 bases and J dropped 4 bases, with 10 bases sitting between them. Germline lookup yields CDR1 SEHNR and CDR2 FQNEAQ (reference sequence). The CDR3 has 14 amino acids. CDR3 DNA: TGTGCCAGCAGCTTGGGCGGGGAATACAATGAGCAGTTCTTC. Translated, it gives CASSLGGEYNEQFF.

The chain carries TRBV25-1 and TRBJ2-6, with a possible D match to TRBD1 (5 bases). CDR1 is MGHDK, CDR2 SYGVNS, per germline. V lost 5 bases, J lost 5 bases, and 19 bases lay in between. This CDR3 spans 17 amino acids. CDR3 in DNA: TGTGCCAGCAGTCTAGTTACTGGACAAAGTCGGGCCAACGTCCTGACTTTC. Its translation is CASSLVTGQSRANVLTF.

The CDR3, as DNA: TGTGCCTGCCAAGAGCCTAACTATGGCTACACCTTC. This sequence encodes CACQEPNYGYTF. This chain links TRBV19 with TRBJ1-2, with D hard to call. Germline V lookup: CDR1 LNHDA, CDR2 SQIVND (reference sequence). The CDR3 is made up of 12 amino acids. Deletions cut 11 bases from V and 0 bases from J, with 10 bases between.

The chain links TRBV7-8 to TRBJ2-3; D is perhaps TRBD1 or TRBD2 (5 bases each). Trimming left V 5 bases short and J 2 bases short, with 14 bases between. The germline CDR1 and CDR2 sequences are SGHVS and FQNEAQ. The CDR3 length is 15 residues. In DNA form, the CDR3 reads TGTGCCAGCAGCCTTTCGGGGCTCGACACAGATACGCAGTATTTT. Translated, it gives CASSLSGLDTDTQYF.

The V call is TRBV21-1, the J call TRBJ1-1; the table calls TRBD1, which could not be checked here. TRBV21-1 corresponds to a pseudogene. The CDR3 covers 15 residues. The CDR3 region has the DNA TGTGCCAGCAGGACAGGGAGGTCGGTGGGCACTGAAGCTTTCTTT. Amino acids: CASRTGRSVGTEAFF.